Below are 11 T cell receptor beta chains sequenced from a single sample in a study of OX40 agonist ivuxolimab in advanced cancers. The data were produced by immunoSEQ multiplex PCR, yet TCRdb's version contains in-frame clones alone and is incomplete. Here the sample spans fewer than 200,000 clones, roughly 94% being singletons. The material was CD4+ or CD8+ T cells sorted from blood, obtained in a trial of the OX40 agonist ivuxolimab. Receptors originate from an adult with an advanced solid tumor such as melanoma, head and neck, liver or kidney cancer.

This clone has just one count. J is TRBJ1-2 and V is TRBV2; TRBD1 aligns across 8 bases. CDR3 size: 13 residues. J gave up 2 bases and V 10 bases, and 6 bases lay outside the gene matches. Germline V gene sequence: CDR1 SNHLY, CDR2 FYNNEI. The CDR3 sequence is CATSTGANYGYTF. In nucleotides, the CDR3 is TGTGCCACTTCGACAGGGGCGAACTATGGCTACACCTTC. Based on the CDR3 plus reference TRBV2 and TRBJ1-2, the full variable domain is EPEVTQTPSHQVTQMGQEVILRCVPISNHLYFYWYRQILGQKVEFLVSFYNNEISEKSEIFDDQFSVERPDGSNFTLKIRSTKLEDSAMYFCATSTGANYGYTFGSGTRLTVV.

The chain couples TRBV9 to TRBJ1-2, with a weak D call TRBD1 (6 bases). The CDR3 sequence is 11 residues long. Between the trimmed V and J ends, which lost 3 bases and 6 bases, there was a span of 6 bases. Germline V gene lookup returns CDR1 SGDLS and CDR2 YYNGEE. The CDR3 spells CASSDRDGYTF. Here the CDR3 DNA reads TGTGCCAGCAGCGACAGGGATGGCTACACCTTC.

The J gene is TRBJ2-7, the V gene TRBV12-5; D is possibly TRBD1 (5 bases). The CDR3 loop spans 16 amino acids. The V gene's germline CDR1 is LGHNT and CDR2 FRNRAP. V was clipped by 0 bases and J by 3 bases, with 15 bases between them. CDR3 DNA sequence: TGTGCTAGTGGTTTGGTGCAAGGGGCGCCCCACTACGAGCAGTACTTC. It codes for CASGLVQGAPHYEQYF.

J is TRBJ1-2 and V is TRBV10-3; TRBD1 aligns across 11 bases. Germline CDR1 reads ENHRY; CDR2 reads SYGVKD. The CDR3 covers 15 residues. Unmatched junction bases numbered 3, after V lost 2 bases and J lost 4 bases. The CDR3 bases are TGTGCCATCAGTGAGGGACAGGGGGCTGGCTATGGCTACACCTTC. Residues: CAISEGQGAGYGYTF.

The V gene is TRBV6-5, the J gene TRBJ2-2, with D possibly matching TRBD2 (5 bases). V dropped 4 bases and J dropped 3 bases, with 15 bases sitting between them. Germline V gene lookup returns CDR1 MNHEY and CDR2 SVGAGI. This CDR3 contains 16 residues. DNA for the CDR3: TGTGCCAGCAGTTCCCCCGACCGGGGATACACCGGGGAGCTGTTTTTT. Its protein is CASSSPDRGYTGELFF.

The V call is TRBV20-1, the J call TRBJ1-1; D not certain. The CDR3 spans 11 residues. V lost 5 bases and J lost 4, with 8 bases in between. Germline V CDR1 and CDR2: DFQATT, SNEGSKA (reference sequence). CDR3 amino acids: CSASRSTEAFF. Written as DNA, the CDR3 is TGCAGTGCTTCGAGGTCCACTGAAGCTTTCTTT.

This clone was counted a single time. The junction and the germline gene differ at one end; a read error may be behind it. This chain links TRBV7-2 with TRBJ1-2, with D hard to call. This CDR3 spans 11 amino acids. The germline V gene encodes CDR1 SGHTA and CDR2 FQGNSA. CDR3 in DNA: TGTGCCAGCAGCCATAAAACTGGGTTCAACTTC. Amino acids: CASSHKTGFNF.

V is TRBV19 and J is TRBJ1-5, with 7 nucleotides matching TRBD1. CDR1 is LNHDA and CDR2 is SQIVND in the germline V gene (reference sequence). The CDR3 contains 15 residues. Trimming took 3 bases from V and 1 from J; bases not matched to a gene: 3. CDR3 in amino acids: CASSMGQTSNQPQHF. CDR3 DNA: TGTGCCAGTAGTATGGGACAGACCAGCAATCAGCCCCAGCATTTT. Variable domain in full (rest from reference TRBV19 and TRBJ1-5): DGGITQSPKYLFRKEGQNVTLSCEQNLNHDAMYWYRQDPGQGLRLIYYSQIVNDFQKGDIAEGYSVSREKKESFPLTVTSAQKNPTAFYLCASSMGQTSNQPQHFGDGTRLSIL.

This clone has a single count. The chain links TRBV11-2 to TRBJ1-4; D call uncertain. The V gene's germline CDR1 is SGHAT and CDR2 FQNNGV. The germline V and J ends were trimmed by 2 bases and 4 bases, with 8 bases remaining between them. The length of the CDR3 is 14 residues. The CDR3 protein is CASSLLGLNEKLFF. Here the CDR3 DNA reads TGTGCCAGCAGCTTACTGGGCCTTAATGAAAAACTGTTTTTT.

This sequence joins TRBV5-1 and TRBJ1-5; 8 bases are shared with TRBD1. Germline V lookup: CDR1 SGHRS, CDR2 YFSETQ. Trimming cost V 4 bases and J 6 bases; bases outside gene matches: 9. The CDR3 is made up of 15 amino acids. This CDR3 is CASSPGQVMGQPQHF. The CDR3, as DNA: TGCGCCAGCAGCCCGGGACAGGTAATGGGTCAGCCCCAGCATTTT.

The chain links TRBV6-6 to TRBJ1-3; unclear D gene. The CDR3 covers 13 residues. V lost 7 bases and J 0 bases, leaving 7 bases between the germline ends. Germline CDR1 and CDR2: MNHNY and SVGAGI (reference sequence). This CDR3 reads CASNGLSGNTIYF. The DNA of the CDR3 is TGTGCCAGCAATGGTCTCTCTGGAAACACCATATATTTT.